This T cell receptor (beta chain) was profiled in a study of blood T cell repertoires in COVID-19. Study-level background: T cells, B-cell-depleted T cells, or PBMCs provided the cDNA or gDNA that served as material.

Donors were grouped by their self-reported clinical history. Two negative PCRs, clearance, or symptom resolution characterized the recovered Cohort 3 donors. The CDR3 is 17 amino acids. The germline V gene encodes CDR1 SGHTA and CDR2 FQGTGA. V shed 5 bases and J 2 bases; nucleotides not matched to a gene: 9. Original processing methods: Reference gene primer amplification yielded estimated nucleated cell counts. Measured with immunoSEQ multiplex PCR; TCRdb has only the in-frame clones, and not every one. V and J calls and clone size are given by that table; D and trimming were obtained from the DNA. The table lists approximately 250,000 clones, roughly 87% of them singletons.

The clonotype originates from a woman aged 25 to 39 who had recovered from COVID-19. The chain is built from TRBV7-3 and TRBJ2-3, with 11 bases fitting TRBD2. The sequenced sample was PBMCs or T cells enriched from blood (not recorded which). Here the CDR3 reads CASSAPGTSGDTDTQYF. Written as DNA, the CDR3 is TGTGCCAGCAGCGCCCCCGGGACTAGCGGCGACACAGATACGCAGTATTTT.